Described below is a single T cell receptor (beta chain) sequence and its context. The data derive from a study of shared clonotypes between healthy human individuals. The assay was immunoSEQ multiplex PCR, and TCRdb's table has in-frame clones only and misses some. The data show 450,000 to 500,000 clones, with around three quarters seen just once and about an eighth held by the top ten. Sequenced material: PBMCs. The sequence was collected from a woman in her forties in good health. Some clones in this sample may be carry-over from other donors' samples.

The CDR3 loop reads CASSPDEGAPYEQYF. CDR3 DNA: TGTGCCAGCAGCCCCGATGAGGGGGCCCCCTACGAGCAGTACTTC. The rearrangement links TRBV9 to TRBJ2-7; TRBD1 matches at 7 bases. V dropped 4 bases and J dropped 2; count of bases not matched to a gene: 9. The V gene's germline CDR1 is SGDLS and CDR2 YYNGEE. The CDR3 runs 15 residues.